Listed below are T cell receptor beta chains from one sample, sequenced in a study of T cells after yellow fever vaccination. TCRdb re-analysed the 5' RACE reads in MiXCR, keeping a single row per CDR3 protein. Here the sample spans a few hundred thousand distinct CDR3 sequences, around a sixth being singletons. The material sequenced was PBMCs, taken 4 to 5 days after the first yellow fever vaccination. The receptors come from a man between 18 and 29 years old who received the YFV17D yellow fever vaccine. CDR3s include the opening cysteine and the closing phenylalanine or tryptophan. The order of the fields is V gene, D gene, J gene, clone size, CDR3 protein, CDR3 DNA. A D gene is named only where the DNA matches it firmly. Only some rows state a clone size, as once, few, many or a class for expanded clones.

>TRBV11-2|TRBD1|TRBJ1-1|few
CASSVTPGGTEAFF
TGTGCCAGCAGCGTAACCCCAGGGGGCACTGAAGCTTTCTTT
>TRBV6-1|NA|TRBJ1-1|few
CASSTDSPEMNTEAFF
TGTGCCAGTAGCACGGACAGTCCTGAGATGAACACTGAAGCTTTCTTT
>TRBV4-1|TRBD1|TRBJ1-2|NA
CASSQGDRVRSGYTF
TGCGCCAGCAGCCAAGGAGACAGGGTGAGATCTGGCTACACCTTC
>TRBV12-3/TRBV12-4|TRBD1|TRBJ2-5|few
CASSSGTGGYSETQYF
TGTGCCAGCAGTTCCGGGACAGGCGGATATTCGGAGACCCAGTACTTC
>TRBV20-1|TRBD1|TRBJ2-1|NA
CSARGRGRGLGFF
TGCAGTGCTAGAGGACGTGGCAGGGGGTTAGGGTTCTTC
>TRBV11-2|NA|TRBJ2-2|NA
CASSKDSLPNRWSANTGELFF
TGTGCCAGCAGCAAGGACAGTCTCCCTAATAGGTGGTCCGCGAACACCGGGGAGCTGTTTTTT
>TRBV7-3|NA|TRBJ2-3|NA
CASSYPGVDTQYF
TGTGCCAGCAGCTATCCAGGGGTAGATACGCAGTATTTT
>TRBV12-5|NA|TRBJ1-2|once
CASGFQAGGVDYGYTF
TGTGCTAGTGGTTTTCAAGCGGGGGGCGTGGACTATGGCTACACCTTC
>TRBV21-1|NA|TRBJ1-5|NA
CANEAGEGGQPQHF
TGTGCCAACGAAGCTGGGGAAGGGGGCCAGCCCCAGCATTTT
>TRBV6-1|NA|TRBJ1-3|NA
CASSRGISGNTIYF
TGTGCCAGCAGTAGAGGGATCTCTGGAAACACCATATATTTT
>TRBV7-2|NA|TRBJ2-5|many
CASSLARASAGQETQYF
TGTGCCAGCAGCTTAGCGCGGGCTAGCGCTGGGCAAGAGACCCAGTACTTC
>TRBV7-9|NA|TRBJ1-1|NA
CASSSTEGYTEAFF
TGTGCCAGCAGCTCTACGGAGGGGTACACTGAAGCTTTCTTT
>TRBV7-3|NA|TRBJ2-3|many
CASSTGGRGITDTQYF
TGTGCCAGCAGCACTGGGGGGCGGGGGATCACAGATACGCAGTATTTT
>TRBV4-1|NA|TRBJ1-4|few
CASSQEEGTNEKLFF
TGCGCCAGCAGCCAAGAGGAGGGAACTAATGAAAAACTGTTTTTT
>TRBV7-2|NA|TRBJ1-6|NA
CASSLGRDHSPLHF
TGTGCCAGCAGCTTAGGCAGGGATCATTCACCCCTCCACTTT
>TRBV20-1|NA|TRBJ1-5|NA
CSARDRTQGNQPQHF
TGCAGTGCTAGAGATCGGACCCAAGGCAATCAGCCCCAGCATTTT
>TRBV6-1|NA|TRBJ2-5|NA
CASRVWLEETQYF
TGTGCCAGCAGGGTCTGGCTAGAGGAGACCCAGTACTTC
>TRBV19|NA|TRBJ2-1|few
CASSGGFNEQFF
TGTGCCAGTAGTGGAGGGTTCAATGAGCAGTTCTTC
>TRBV25-1|TRBD2|TRBJ2-7|few
CASSDTGGAGYEQYF
TGTGCCAGCAGTGATACGGGGGGGGCGGGCTACGAGCAGTACTTC
>TRBV3-1|NA|TRBJ2-3|NA
CASCRSGTDTQYF
TGTGCCAGCTGCCGCTCCGGCACAGATACGCAGTATTTT
>TRBV2|TRBD1|TRBJ2-1|few
CASSDGQGVNEQFF
TGTGCCAGCAGTGACGGACAGGGTGTGAATGAGCAGTTCTTC
>TRBV11-2|TRBD2|TRBJ2-1|NA
CASSSGTSGVSEQFF
TGTGCCAGCAGCTCTGGGACTAGCGGGGTTAGTGAGCAGTTCTTC
>TRBV6-1|TRBD2|TRBJ2-1|few
CASRIGLASDEQFF
TGTGCCAGCAGGATTGGACTAGCGAGCGATGAGCAGTTCTTC
>TRBV4-1|NA|TRBJ1-5|many
CASSQKAVQQPQHF
TGCGCCAGCAGCCAGAAGGCAGTCCAACAGCCCCAGCATTTT
>TRBV11-2|TRBD2|TRBJ2-1|NA
CASSFPLAGGYNEQFF
TGTGCCAGCAGCTTCCCTCTAGCGGGGGGGTACAATGAGCAGTTCTTC
>TRBV5-6|TRBD1|TRBJ2-5|few
CASNPTGSEETQYF
TGTGCCAGCAATCCGACAGGGAGCGAAGAGACCCAGTACTTC
>TRBV7-2|NA|TRBJ2-3|NA
CASSLPGWPDTQYF
TGTGCCAGCAGCTTACCGGGGTGGCCAGATACGCAGTATTTT
>TRBV4-1|TRBD2|TRBJ2-7|NA
CASSRVTESGGRTYEQYF
TGCGCCAGCAGCCGGGTCACGGAAAGCGGGGGGAGAACCTACGAGCAGTACTTC
>TRBV7-2|TRBD2|TRBJ2-3|NA
CASRERGGPLTDTQYF
TGTGCCAGCAGGGAGCGGGGGGGCCCCCTCACAGATACGCAGTATTTT
>TRBV4-3|TRBD2|TRBJ2-7|NA
CASSQDGGGFGEQYF
TGCGCCAGCAGCCAAGATGGGGGGGGTTTTGGCGAGCAGTACTTC
>TRBV29-1|TRBD2|TRBJ2-7|many
CSARGGSSYEQYF
TGCAGCGCTCGGGGGGGGAGCTCCTACGAGCAGTACTTC
>TRBV7-9|NA|TRBJ2-1|NA
CASSLWGWRGGEQFF
TGTGCCAGCAGCTTATGGGGTTGGCGGGGCGGTGAGCAGTTCTTC
>TRBV6-2/TRBV6-3|TRBD1|TRBJ2-7|NA
CASRNTGDYSYEQYF
TGTGCCAGCAGGAATACAGGGGATTACTCCTACGAGCAGTACTTC
>TRBV27|NA|TRBJ1-5|NA
CASSLSGGLYQPQHF
TGTGCCAGCAGTTTATCGGGGGGGTTATATCAGCCCCAGCATTTT
>TRBV5-1|NA|TRBJ1-6|NA
CASSLARENSPLHF
TGCGCCAGCAGCTTGGCCAGAGAGAATTCACCCCTCCACTTT
>TRBV12-3/TRBV12-4|NA|TRBJ1-1|NA
CASIHEGGRGNTEAFF
TGTGCCAGCATCCACGAGGGGGGCAGGGGGAACACTGAAGCTTTCTTT
>TRBV5-1|TRBD2|TRBJ2-1|NA
CASSRGLAASYNEQFF
TGCGCCAGCAGTCGAGGACTAGCGGCCTCCTACAATGAGCAGTTCTTC
>TRBV20-1|TRBD1|TRBJ2-3|few
CSARDGGGVGQTGGSTDTQYF
TGCAGTGCTAGAGATGGTGGGGGCGTCGGTCAGACAGGGGGAAGCACAGATACGCAGTATTTT
>TRBV12-3/TRBV12-4|NA|TRBJ2-4|NA
CASSSSAPNIQYF
TGTGCCAGCAGCTCCAGCGCCCCAAACATTCAGTACTTC
>TRBV4-2|NA|TRBJ2-7|once
CASSQEWAGTSYEQYF
TGTGCCAGCAGCCAAGAGTGGGCTGGGACCTCCTACGAGCAGTACTTC
>TRBV7-6|NA|TRBJ2-7|few
CASSSGPPREQYF
TGTGCCAGCAGCTCGGGGCCCCCAAGGGAGCAGTACTTC
>TRBV7-2|NA|TRBJ1-5|NA
CASSLERQNGQPQHF
TGTGCCAGCAGCTTAGAAAGACAGAATGGTCAGCCCCAGCATTTT